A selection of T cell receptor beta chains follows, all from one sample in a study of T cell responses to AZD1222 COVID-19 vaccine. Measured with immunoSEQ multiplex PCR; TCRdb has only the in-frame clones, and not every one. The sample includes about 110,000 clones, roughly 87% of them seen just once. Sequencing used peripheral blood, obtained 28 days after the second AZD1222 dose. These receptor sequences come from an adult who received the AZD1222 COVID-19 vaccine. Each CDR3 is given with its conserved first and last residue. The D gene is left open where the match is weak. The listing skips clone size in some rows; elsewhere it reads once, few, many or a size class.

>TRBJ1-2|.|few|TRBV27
TGTGCCAGCATGAGCGGAGGAGAGGTAGGCGGTTATGGCTACACCTTC
CASMSGGEVGGYGYTF
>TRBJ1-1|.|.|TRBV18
TGTGCCAGCTCACCAGGGGACGGTCTCCGGAGCACTGAAGCTTTCTTT
CASSPGDGLRSTEAFF
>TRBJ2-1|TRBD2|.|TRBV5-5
TGTGCCAGCAGCTTGAGTAGCGGGGGGAGCTCCTACAATGAGCAGTTCTTC
CASSLSSGGSSYNEQFF
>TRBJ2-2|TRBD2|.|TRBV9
TGTGCCAGCAGCGTAGGACTAGCCCCCGGGGAGCTGTTTTTT
CASSVGLAPGELFF
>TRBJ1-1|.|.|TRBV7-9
TGTGCCAGCAGCTTAGTTCCAGGGTTAGGGAACACTGAAGCTTTCTTT
CASSLVPGLGNTEAFF
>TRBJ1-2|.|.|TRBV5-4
TGTGCCAGCAGCCGACCAACGGGAACTAACGACTATGGCTACACCTTC
CASSRPTGTNDYGYTF
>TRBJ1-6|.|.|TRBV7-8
TGTGCCAGCAGCCACCAGGCGGGGGTCTCCTATAATTCACCCCTCCACTTT
CASSHQAGVSYNSPLHF
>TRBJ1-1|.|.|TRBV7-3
TGTGCCAGCAGCTTAATGGGGGGTGAGGCTTTCTTT
CASSLMGGEAFF
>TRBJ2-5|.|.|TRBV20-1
TGCAGTGCTAGTGCAGCTTGGTACCAAGAGACCCAGTACTTC
CSASAAWYQETQYF
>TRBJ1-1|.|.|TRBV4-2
TGTGCCAGCAGCCAAGGTCCCGGGGTGATGAACACTGAAGCTTTCTTT
CASSQGPGVMNTEAFF
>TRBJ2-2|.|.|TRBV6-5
TGTGCCAGCAGTTTACAGGGAGGTGAGGTGGCCGGGGAGCTGTTTTTT
CASSLQGGEVAGELFF
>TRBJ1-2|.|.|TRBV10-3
TGTGCCATCAGTGAGCGAGAACGGGGCTATGGCTACACCTTC
CAISERERGYGYTF
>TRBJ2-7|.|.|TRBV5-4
TGTGCCAGCAGCTTGGGGCGAAACGAGCAGTACTTC
CASSLGRNEQYF
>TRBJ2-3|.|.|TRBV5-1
TGCGCCAGCAGCTTGGCCCCCCCTAGCACAGATACGCAGTATTTT
CASSLAPPSTDTQYF
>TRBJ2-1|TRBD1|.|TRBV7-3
TGTGCCAGCAGTAAAACAGGGGGCTTTCGGAATGAGCAGTTCTTC
CASSKTGGFRNEQFF
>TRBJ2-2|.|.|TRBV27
TGTGCCAGCAGATCAACCGCGCCCACCGGGGAGCTGTTTTTT
CASRSTAPTGELFF
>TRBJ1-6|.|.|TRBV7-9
TGTGCCAGCAGCTTACGACAGGCTAAATCACCCCTCCACTTT
CASSLRQAKSPLHF
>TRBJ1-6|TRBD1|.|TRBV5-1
TGCGCCAGCAGCTTGGAACAGGGGGTTTCACCCCTCCACTTT
CASSLEQGVSPLHF
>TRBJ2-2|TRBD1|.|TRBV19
TGTGCCAGTACAACAGGGGGAGACACCGGGGAGCTGTTTTTT
CASTTGGDTGELFF
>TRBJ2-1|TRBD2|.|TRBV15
TGTGCCACCAGCAGCTCACTAGCGGGGGGGCCTGATGAGCAGTTCTTC
CATSSSLAGGPDEQFF
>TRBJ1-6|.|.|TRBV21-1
TGTGCCAGTACTTTGGAGGACACCCATAATTCACCCCTCCACTTT
CASTLEDTHNSPLHF
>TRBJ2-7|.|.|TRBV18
TGTGCCAGCTCACCAGCAGGGGCCGAGCAGTACTTC
CASSPAGAEQYF
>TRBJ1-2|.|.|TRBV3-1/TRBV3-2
TGTGCCAGCAGCCAAGGAATATCTGGCTACACCTTC
CASSQGISGYTF
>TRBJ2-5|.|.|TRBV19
TGTGCCAGTACCGCTGACCAGGCGGAGACCCAGTACTTC
CASTADQAETQYF
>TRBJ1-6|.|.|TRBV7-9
TGTGCCAGCAGCTTAGAAGTAGGGGGGTATAATTCACCCCTCCACTTT
CASSLEVGGYNSPLHF
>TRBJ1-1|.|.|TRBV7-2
TGTGCCAGCAGCCGAAATATGAACACTGAAGCTTTCTTT
CASSRNMNTEAFF
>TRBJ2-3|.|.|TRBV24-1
TGTGCCACCAGTGATTCGACGGGCAGAACTAGCACAGATACGCAGTATTTT
CATSDSTGRTSTDTQYF
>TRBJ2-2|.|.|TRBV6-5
TGTGCCAGCAGGGGCATGGACACCGGGGAGCTGTTTTTT
CASRGMDTGELFF
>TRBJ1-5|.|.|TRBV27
TGTGCCAGCAGTTTGCAAGAACATCAGCCCCAGCATTTT
CASSLQEHQPQHF